One T cell receptor (beta chain) is described in this entry. Its specificity is unknown. Other DNA sequences from this sample encode an identical CDR3 as well. This sample was taken from a study of PD-1 blockade in classical Hodgkin lymphoma. The CDR3 consists of 16 residues. Germline V gene lookup returns CDR1 SGHVS and CDR2 FQNEAQ. J lost 3 bases, V lost 1 base, and 7 bases had no gene match. Study outcomes and limitations: Possible causes of repertoire differences, disease activity or prior therapy, remain undefined. Complete responders had baseline diversity similar to newly diagnosed patients.

Every single patient, without exception, relapsed after autologous stem cell transplantation, and brentuximab vedotin exposure varied. Generated by immunoSEQ multiplex PCR, the TCRdb table keeps only in-frame clones and is missing some. This table has about 13,000 clones, 82% appearing once. The source material was peripheral blood mononuclear cells (PBMCs), sampled at baseline. This receptor was obtained from a human donor with classical Hodgkin lymphoma. The chain uses TRBV7-8 and TRBJ2-7; 9 bases align to TRBD2. CDR3 in DNA: TGTGCCAGCAGCTTAGTAGGTGGCGGGGGGGGCTACGAGCAGTACTTC. It translates to CASSLVGGGGGYEQYF.